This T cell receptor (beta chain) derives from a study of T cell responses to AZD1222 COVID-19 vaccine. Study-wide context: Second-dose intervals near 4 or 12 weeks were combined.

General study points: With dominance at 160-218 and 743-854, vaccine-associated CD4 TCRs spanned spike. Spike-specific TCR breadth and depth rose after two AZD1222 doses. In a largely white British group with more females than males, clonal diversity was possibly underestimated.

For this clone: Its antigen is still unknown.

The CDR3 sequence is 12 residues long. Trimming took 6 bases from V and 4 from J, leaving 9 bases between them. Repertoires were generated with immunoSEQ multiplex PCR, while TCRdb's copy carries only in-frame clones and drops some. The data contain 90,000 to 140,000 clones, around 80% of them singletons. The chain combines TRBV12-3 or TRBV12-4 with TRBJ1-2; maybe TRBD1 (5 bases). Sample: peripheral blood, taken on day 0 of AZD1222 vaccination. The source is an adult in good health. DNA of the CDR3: TGTGCCAGCAGCTTTGGGGCCTATGGCTACACCTTC. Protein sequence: CASSFGAYGYTF.